This entry lists 10 T cell receptor beta chains sequenced from one sample in a study of blood T cells in healthy people across ages. Primed by a sample-barcoded 5' primer and a J-beta primer mix, a second PCR proceeded for about 6 to 12 cycles. TCRdb independently ran MiXCR on the 5' RACE reads; one entry per CDR3 protein. The data hold almost 1 million distinct CDR3 sequences, with roughly 51% observed a single time. The sequencing sample was made of blood. Receptor source: a woman aged 55-70 years in good health.

V is TRBV6-6 and J is TRBJ2-2; TRBD1 aligns across 8 bases. V was clipped by 5 bases and J by 2 bases; unmatched bases: 4. Germline V gene lookup returns CDR1 MNHNY and CDR2 SVGAGI (reference sequence). The CDR3 extends over 15 amino acids. CDR3 coding DNA: TGTGCCAGCAGTAATGGACAGGGTAACACCGGGGAGCTGTTTTTT. Translated, it gives CASSNGQGNTGELFF.

The genes are TRBV12-3 or TRBV12-4 and TRBJ2-2; TRBD2 agrees at 8 bases. The CDR3 runs to 15 residues. V shed 6 bases and J 9 bases; nucleotides not matched to a gene: 12. The CDR3 bases are TGTGCCAGCAGAAACCGGACTAGCCTGGAGCGGGAGCTGTTTTTT. It encodes CASRNRTSLERELFF.

This clonotype appeared once. V and J are TRBV6-6 and TRBJ2-1; D might be TRBD1 or TRBD2, each matching 6 bases. Germline V CDR1 and CDR2: MNHNY, SVGAGI (reference sequence). V was trimmed by 2 bases and J by 9 bases, leaving 14 bases between them. The CDR3 covers 14 residues. The CDR3 sequence: CASSYVLGGSEQFF. The DNA for the CDR3 is TGTGCCAGCAGTTACGTGTTGGGGGGCAGTGAGCAGTTCTTC.

This clonotype was counted between two and nine times. The V gene is TRBV20-1, the J gene TRBJ2-1; no firm D call. The germline CDR1 and CDR2 sequences are DFQATT and SNEGSKA (reference sequence). V was cut by 0 bases and J by 7 bases, with 7 bases left in between. This CDR3 region has 12 residues. CDR3 in amino acids: CSAREARNEQFF. The CDR3 nucleotides are TGCAGTGCTAGAGAGGCGAGGAATGAGCAGTTCTTC.

This chain links TRBV12-3 or TRBV12-4 with TRBJ2-3, with 10 bases fitting TRBD2. Trimming took 7 bases from V and 3 from J; bases not matched to a gene: 7. This CDR3 has 15 residues. The CDR3 is CASTPSGRGTDTQYF. CDR3 DNA sequence: TGTGCCAGCACCCCTAGCGGGAGAGGGACAGATACGCAGTATTTT.

The chain combines TRBV12-3 or TRBV12-4 with TRBJ2-1, with TRBD1 as a possible D gene (6 bases). Trimming removed 6 bases from V and 9 bases from J, with 21 bases in between. The CDR3 totals 15 residues. In DNA form, the CDR3 reads TGTGCCAGCAGCCACCAGGGGCAGTCAATAGGTGAGCAGTTCTTC. It yields the protein CASSHQGQSIGEQFF.

V gene TRBV6-5 combines with J gene TRBJ1-6, with 9 bases matching TRBD1. Germline V lookup: CDR1 MNHEY, CDR2 SVGAGI. V dropped 2 bases and J dropped 9; count of bases not matched to a gene: 5. The CDR3 runs 15 residues. The chain's CDR3 is CASSYGGQGSSPLHF. The CDR3 region has the DNA TGTGCCAGCAGTTACGGGGGACAGGGCAGTTCACCCCTCCACTTT.

This chain joins TRBV6-5 and TRBJ1-6; 9 bases line up with TRBD1. Germline values: CDR1 MNHEY, CDR2 SVGAGI. V shed 6 bases, J shed 9 bases, and the junction held 9 bases outside the gene matches. There are 15 residues in the CDR3. CDR3 sequence: CASRTPGTGISPLHF. CDR3 nucleotides: TGTGCCAGCAGAACTCCCGGGACAGGGATTTCACCCCTCCACTTT.

This clonotype appeared once. The V gene is TRBV27, the J gene TRBJ2-7, with no clear D. V was shortened by 6 bases and J by 2 bases, with 17 bases between the two germline ends. This CDR3 has 15 residues. Germline-derived CDR1 and CDR2 are MNHEY and SMNVEV (reference sequence). The CDR3 is CASRLYAGQTYEQYF. CDR3 nucleotide sequence: TGTGCCAGCAGGCTTTACGCCGGTCAAACCTACGAGCAGTACTTC.

The chain links TRBV7-9 to TRBJ2-5; D remains ambiguous. V gave up 4 bases and J gave up 5 bases, with 11 bases separating them. Germline-derived CDR1 and CDR2 are SEHNR and FQNEAQ (reference sequence). The CDR3 length is 13 residues. CDR3 amino acids: CASSSWVGETQYF. As DNA, the CDR3 is TGTGCCAGCAGCTCTTGGGTAGGGGAGACCCAGTACTTC.